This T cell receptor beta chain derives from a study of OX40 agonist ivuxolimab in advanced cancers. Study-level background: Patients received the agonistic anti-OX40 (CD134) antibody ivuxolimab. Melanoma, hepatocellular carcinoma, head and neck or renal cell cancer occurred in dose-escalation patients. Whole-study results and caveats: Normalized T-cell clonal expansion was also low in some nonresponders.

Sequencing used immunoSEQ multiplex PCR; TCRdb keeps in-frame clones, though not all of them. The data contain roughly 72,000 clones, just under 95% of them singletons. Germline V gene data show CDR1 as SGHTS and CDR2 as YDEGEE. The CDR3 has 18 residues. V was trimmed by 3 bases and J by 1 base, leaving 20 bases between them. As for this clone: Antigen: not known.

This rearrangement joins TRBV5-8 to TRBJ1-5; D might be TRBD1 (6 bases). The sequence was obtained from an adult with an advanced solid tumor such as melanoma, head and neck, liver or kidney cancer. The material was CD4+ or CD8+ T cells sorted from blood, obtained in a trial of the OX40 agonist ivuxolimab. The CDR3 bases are TGTGCCAGCAGCTACTCGGGACACGGGTTAAGAAGCAATCAGCCCCAGCATTTT. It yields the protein CASSYSGHGLRSNQPQHF.